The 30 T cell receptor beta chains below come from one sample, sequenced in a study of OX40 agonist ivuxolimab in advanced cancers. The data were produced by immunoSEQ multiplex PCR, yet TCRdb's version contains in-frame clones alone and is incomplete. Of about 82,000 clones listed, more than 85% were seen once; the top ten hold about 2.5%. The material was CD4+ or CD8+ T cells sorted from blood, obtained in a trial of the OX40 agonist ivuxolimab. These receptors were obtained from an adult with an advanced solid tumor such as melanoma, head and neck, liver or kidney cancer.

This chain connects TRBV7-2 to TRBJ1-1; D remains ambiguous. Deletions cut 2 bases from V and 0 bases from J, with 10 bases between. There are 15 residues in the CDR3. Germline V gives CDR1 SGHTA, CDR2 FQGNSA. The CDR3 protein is CASSLSRVLNTEAFF. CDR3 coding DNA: TGTGCCAGCAGCTTAAGTCGAGTCCTGAACACTGAAGCTTTCTTT.

CDR3 nucleotides: TGTGCCAGCAGCTTGGGACAGGCGGTTGACTATGGCTACACCTTC. Translated: CASSLGQAVDYGYTF. The chain is built from TRBV5-4 and TRBJ1-2; a weak D match, TRBD1 (6 bases). Trimming removed 0 bases from V and 3 bases from J, with 12 bases in between. Germline V CDR1 and CDR2: SGHNT, YYREEE (reference sequence). This CDR3 spans 15 amino acids.

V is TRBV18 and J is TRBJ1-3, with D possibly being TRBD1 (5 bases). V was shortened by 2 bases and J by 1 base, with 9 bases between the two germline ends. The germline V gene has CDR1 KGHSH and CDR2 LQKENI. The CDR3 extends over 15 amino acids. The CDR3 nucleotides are TGTGCCAGCTCACCAGGGGCAGATTCTGGAAACACCATATATTTT. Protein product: CASSPGADSGNTIYF.

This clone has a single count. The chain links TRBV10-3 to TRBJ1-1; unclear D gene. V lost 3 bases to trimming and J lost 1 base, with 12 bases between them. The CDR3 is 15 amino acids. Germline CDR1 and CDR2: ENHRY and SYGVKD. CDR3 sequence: CAISDAKAQNTEAFF. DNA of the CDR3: TGTGCCATCAGTGACGCAAAGGCGCAGAACACTGAAGCTTTCTTT.

The CDR3 loop reads CASSFGSSGPYEQYF. CDR3 nucleotides: TGCGCCAGCAGCTTCGGTTCTAGCGGGCCCTACGAGCAGTACTTC. V and J are TRBV5-1 and TRBJ2-7, with 8 bases aligning to TRBD2. The CDR3 extends over 15 amino acids. The V segment lost 2 bases and the J segment 2 bases; nucleotides outside the gene matches: 6. Germline V CDR1 and CDR2: SGHRS, YFSETQ.

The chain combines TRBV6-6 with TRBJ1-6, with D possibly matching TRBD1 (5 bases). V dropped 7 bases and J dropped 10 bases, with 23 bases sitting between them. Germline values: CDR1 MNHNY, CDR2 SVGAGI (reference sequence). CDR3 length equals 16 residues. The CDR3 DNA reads TGTGCCAGCAATCCGCCTGGTTCAGGGATTCACTCACCCCTCCACTTT. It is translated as CASNPPGSGIHSPLHF.

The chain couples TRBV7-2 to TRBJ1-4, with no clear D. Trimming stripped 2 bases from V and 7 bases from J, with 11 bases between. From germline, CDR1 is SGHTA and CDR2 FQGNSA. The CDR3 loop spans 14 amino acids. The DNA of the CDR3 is TGTGCCAGCAGCTTAATAGGGTCCTTTGAAAAACTGTTTTTT. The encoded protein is CASSLIGSFEKLFF.

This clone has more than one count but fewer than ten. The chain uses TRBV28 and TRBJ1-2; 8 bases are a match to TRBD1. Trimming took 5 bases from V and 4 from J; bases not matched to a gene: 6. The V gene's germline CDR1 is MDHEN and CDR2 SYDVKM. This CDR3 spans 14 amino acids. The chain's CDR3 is CASSPGQAIYGYTF. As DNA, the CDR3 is TGTGCCAGCAGTCCGGGACAGGCAATCTATGGCTACACCTTC.

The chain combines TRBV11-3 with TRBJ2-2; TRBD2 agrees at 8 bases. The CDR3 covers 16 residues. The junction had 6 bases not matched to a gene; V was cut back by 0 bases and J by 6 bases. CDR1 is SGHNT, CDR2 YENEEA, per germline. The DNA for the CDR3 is TGTGCCAGCAGCTTAGATGGTAGCGGGATTGCCGGGGAGCTGTTTTTT. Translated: CASSLDGSGIAGELFF.

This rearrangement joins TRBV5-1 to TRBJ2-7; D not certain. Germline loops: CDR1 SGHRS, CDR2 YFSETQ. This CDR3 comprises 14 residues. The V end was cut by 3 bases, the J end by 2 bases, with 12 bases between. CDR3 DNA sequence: TGCGCCAGCAGCTCGCAATACAGCACCTACGAGCAGTACTTC. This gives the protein CASSSQYSTYEQYF.

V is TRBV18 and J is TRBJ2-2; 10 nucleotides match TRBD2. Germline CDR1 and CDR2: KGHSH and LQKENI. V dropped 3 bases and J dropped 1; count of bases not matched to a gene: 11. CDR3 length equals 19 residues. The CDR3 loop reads CASSPRISLAGGNTGELFF. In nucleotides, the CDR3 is TGTGCCAGCTCACCGAGGATATCGTTAGCGGGAGGGAACACCGGGGAGCTGTTTTTT. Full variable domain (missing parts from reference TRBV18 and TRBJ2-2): NAGVMQNPRHLVRRRGQEARLRCSPMKGHSHVYWYRQLPEEGLKFMVYLQKENIIDESGMPKERFSAEFPKEGPSILRIQQVVRGDSAAYFCASSPRISLAGGNTGELFFGEGSRLTVL.

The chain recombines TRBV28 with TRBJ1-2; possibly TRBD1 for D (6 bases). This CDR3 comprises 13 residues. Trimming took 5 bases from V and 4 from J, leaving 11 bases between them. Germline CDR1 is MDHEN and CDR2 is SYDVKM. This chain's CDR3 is CASSPRDIYGYTF. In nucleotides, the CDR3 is TGTGCCAGCAGTCCCCGGGACATCTATGGCTACACCTTC.

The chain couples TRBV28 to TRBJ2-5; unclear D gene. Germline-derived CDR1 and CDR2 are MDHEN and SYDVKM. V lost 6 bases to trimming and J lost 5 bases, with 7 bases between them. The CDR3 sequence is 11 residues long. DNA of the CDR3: TGTGCCAGCAGATTTCGGGAGACCCAGTACTTC. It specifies CASRFRETQYF. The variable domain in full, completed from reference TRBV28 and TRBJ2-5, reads DVKVTQSSRYLVKRTGEKVFLECVQDMDHENMFWYRQDPGLGLRLIYFSYDVKMKEKGDIPEGYSVSREKKERFSLILESASTNQTSMYLCASRFRETQYFGPGTRLLVL.

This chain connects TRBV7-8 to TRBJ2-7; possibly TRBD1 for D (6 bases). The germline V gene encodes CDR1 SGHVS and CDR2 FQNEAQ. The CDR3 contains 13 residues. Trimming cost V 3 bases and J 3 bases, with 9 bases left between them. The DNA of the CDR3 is TGTGCCAGCAGCTTGGGACAAATCTACGAGCAGTACTTC. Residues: CASSLGQIYEQYF.

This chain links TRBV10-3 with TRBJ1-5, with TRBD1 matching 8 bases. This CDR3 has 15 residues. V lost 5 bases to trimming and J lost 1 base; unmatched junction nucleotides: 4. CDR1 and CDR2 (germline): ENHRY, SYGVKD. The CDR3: CAISTGGRSNQPQHF. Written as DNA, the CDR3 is TGTGCCATCAGTACAGGGGGAAGGAGCAATCAGCCCCAGCATTTT.

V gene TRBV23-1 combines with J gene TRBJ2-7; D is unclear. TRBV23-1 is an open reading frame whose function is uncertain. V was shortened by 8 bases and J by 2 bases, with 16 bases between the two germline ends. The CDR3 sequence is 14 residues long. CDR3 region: CASLSKLAAYEQYF. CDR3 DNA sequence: TGCGCCAGCCTTAGTAAATTGGCTGCCTACGAGCAGTACTTC.

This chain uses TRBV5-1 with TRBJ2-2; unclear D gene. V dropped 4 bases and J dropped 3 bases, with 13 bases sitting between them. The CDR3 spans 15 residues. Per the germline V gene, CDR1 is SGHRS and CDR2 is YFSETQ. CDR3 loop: CASSPPSDHTGELFF. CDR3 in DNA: TGCGCCAGCAGCCCCCCGTCGGACCACACCGGGGAGCTGTTTTTT.

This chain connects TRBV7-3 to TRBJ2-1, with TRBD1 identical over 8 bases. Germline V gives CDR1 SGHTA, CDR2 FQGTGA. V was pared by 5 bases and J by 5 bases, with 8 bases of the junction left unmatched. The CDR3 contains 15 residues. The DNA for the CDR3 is TGTGCCAGCAGCCGCGGGACAGGCAACGACAATGAGCAGTTCTTC. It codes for CASSRGTGNDNEQFF.

CDR3 loop: CASSLLAGVAGELFF. DNA for the CDR3: TGCGCCAGCAGCTTGCTAGCGGGAGTGGCCGGGGAGCTGTTTTTT. The rearrangement uses TRBV5-1 and TRBJ2-2, with TRBD2 matching over 10 bases. Losses at the gene ends were 1 base for V and 6 bases for J; bases not matched to a gene: 3. The CDR3 totals 15 residues. CDR1 SGHRS and CDR2 YFSETQ come from the germline V gene.

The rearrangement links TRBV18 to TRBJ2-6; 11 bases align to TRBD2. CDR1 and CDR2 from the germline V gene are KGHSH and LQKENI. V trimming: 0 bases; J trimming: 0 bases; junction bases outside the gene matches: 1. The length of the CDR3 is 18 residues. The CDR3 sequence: CASSPPGLAASGANVLTF. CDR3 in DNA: TGTGCCAGCTCACCACCGGGACTAGCGGCCTCTGGGGCCAACGTCCTGACTTTC.

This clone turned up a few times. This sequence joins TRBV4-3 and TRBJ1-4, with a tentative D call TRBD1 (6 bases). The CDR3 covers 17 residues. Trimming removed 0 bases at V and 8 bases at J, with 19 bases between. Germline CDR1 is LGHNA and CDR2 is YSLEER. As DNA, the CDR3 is TGCGCCAGCAGCCAAGATCCGGCGGTTAGGGGGAGGGAAAAACTGTTTTTT. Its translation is CASSQDPAVRGREKLFF.

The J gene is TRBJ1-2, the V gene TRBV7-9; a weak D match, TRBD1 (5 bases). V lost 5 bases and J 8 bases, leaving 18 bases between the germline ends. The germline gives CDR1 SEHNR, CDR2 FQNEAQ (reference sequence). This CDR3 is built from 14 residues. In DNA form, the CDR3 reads TGTGCCAGCAGCAGTCTTCCGGGGCCAGGGGGCTACACCTTC. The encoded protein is CASSSLPGPGGYTF.

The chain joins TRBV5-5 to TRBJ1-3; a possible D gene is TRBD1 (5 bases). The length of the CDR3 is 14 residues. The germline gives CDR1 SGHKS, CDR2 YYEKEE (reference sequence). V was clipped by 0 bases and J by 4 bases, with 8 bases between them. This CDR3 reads CASSLGGIGNTIYF. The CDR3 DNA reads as TGTGCCAGCAGCTTGGGGGGGATCGGAAACACCATATATTTT.

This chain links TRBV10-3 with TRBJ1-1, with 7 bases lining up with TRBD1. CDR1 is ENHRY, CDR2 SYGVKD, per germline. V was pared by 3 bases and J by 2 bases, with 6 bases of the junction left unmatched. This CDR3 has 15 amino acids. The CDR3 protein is CAISERTGQNTEAFF. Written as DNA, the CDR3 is TGTGCCATCAGTGAAAGGACAGGCCAAAACACTGAAGCTTTCTTT.

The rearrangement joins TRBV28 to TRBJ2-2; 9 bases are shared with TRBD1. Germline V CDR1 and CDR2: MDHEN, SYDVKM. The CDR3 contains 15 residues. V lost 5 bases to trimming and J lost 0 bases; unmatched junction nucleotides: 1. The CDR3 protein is CASSRTGANTGELFF. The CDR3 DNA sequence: TGTGCCAGCAGTCGGACAGGGGCGAACACCGGGGAGCTGTTTTTT.

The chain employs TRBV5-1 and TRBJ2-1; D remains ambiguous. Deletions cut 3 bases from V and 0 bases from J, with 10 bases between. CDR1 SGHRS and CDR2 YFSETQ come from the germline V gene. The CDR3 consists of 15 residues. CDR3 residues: CASSSFESSYNEQFF. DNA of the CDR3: TGCGCCAGCAGCTCCTTCGAGAGCTCCTACAATGAGCAGTTCTTC.

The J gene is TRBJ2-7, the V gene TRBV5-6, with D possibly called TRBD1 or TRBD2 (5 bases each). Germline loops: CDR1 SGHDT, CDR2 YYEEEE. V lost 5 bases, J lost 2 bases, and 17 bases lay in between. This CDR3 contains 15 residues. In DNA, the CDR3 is TGTGCCAGCAGGGACCGGGGCCGAATTCCCTACGAGCAGTACTTC. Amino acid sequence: CASRDRGRIPYEQYF.

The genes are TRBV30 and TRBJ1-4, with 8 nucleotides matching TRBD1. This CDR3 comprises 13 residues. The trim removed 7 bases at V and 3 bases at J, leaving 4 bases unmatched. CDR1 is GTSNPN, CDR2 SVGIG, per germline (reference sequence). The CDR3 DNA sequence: TGTGCCTACCGACAGGGGCCTAATGAAAAACTGTTTTTT. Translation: CAYRQGPNEKLFF.

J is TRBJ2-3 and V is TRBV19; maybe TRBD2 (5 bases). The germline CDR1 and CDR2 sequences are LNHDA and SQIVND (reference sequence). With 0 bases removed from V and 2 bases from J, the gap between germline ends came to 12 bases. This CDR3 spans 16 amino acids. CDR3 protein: CASSIEFRGFTDTQYF. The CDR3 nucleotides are TGTGCCAGTAGTATAGAGTTCCGGGGATTCACAGATACGCAGTATTTT.

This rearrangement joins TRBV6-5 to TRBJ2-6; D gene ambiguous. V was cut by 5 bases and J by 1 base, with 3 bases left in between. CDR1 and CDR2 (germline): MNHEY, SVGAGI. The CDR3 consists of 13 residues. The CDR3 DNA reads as TGTGCCAGCAGTCAGTCTGGGGCCAACGTCCTGACTTTC. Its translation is CASSQSGANVLTF.